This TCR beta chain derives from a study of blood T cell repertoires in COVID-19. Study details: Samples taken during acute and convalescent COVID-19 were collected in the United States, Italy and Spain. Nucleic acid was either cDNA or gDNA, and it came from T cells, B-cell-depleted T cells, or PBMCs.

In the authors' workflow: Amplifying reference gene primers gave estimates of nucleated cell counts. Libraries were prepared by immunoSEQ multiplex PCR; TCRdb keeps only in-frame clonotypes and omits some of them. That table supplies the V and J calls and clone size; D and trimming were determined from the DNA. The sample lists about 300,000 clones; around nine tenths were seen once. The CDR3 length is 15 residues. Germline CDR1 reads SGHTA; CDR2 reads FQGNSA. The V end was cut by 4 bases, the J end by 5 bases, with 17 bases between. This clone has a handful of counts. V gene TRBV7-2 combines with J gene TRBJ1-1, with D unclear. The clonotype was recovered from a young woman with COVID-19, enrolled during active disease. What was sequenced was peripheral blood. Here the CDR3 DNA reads TGTGCCAGCAGCTGGGGAGGCCACATGGGGACTGAAGCTTTCTTT. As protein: CASSWGGHMGTEAFF. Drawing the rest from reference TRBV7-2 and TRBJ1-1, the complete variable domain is GAGVSQSPSNKVTEKGKDVELRCDPISGHTALYWYRQSLGQGLEFLIYFQGNSAPDKSGLPSDRFSAERTGGSVSTLTIQRTQQEDSAVYLCASSWGGHMGTEAFFGQGTRLTVV.